The text below deals with one T cell receptor (beta chain). Its antigen remains undetermined. No qualities accompany the bases; no much larger clone lies one base away. Library construction relied on the immunoSEQ multiplex PCR assay. A mixture of 60 forward primers for TCR Vbeta segments and 13 reverse primers for TCR Jbeta segments was used in the multiplex PCR. Amplification of the CDR3 region of rearranged TCR beta genes was performed with a multiplex PCR assay on genomic DNA. The Illumina HiSeq System was used to sequence the amplified TCR beta libraries as 87-base-pair reads. For the original study's pipeline: A later analysis counted about 80 million unique TCR beta chains across the 600 to 850 repertoires, and some 11 million of these chains were shared by at least two donors. Raw reads were error-corrected and collapsed into unique sequences with a nearest-neighbor algorithm that merged closely related sequences to remove PCR and sequencing errors. Alignment of CDR3 sequences to IMGT reference sequences was used to assign V, D and J gene segments. For a sequence to be retained, a match of at least six nucleotides to both a V gene segment and a J gene segment was required. A rearrangement counted as productive if the CDR3 had no stop codons and remained in frame with V and J, and every other rearrangement counted as non-productive. Following IMGT convention, CDR3 was defined as the stretch from the second conserved V-encoded cysteine up to the conserved J-encoded phenylalanine. Sequences without an unambiguous match to a single V gene segment were excluded from the earlier analysis of 587 of the donors. An earlier analysis of about 600 of the donors called V segments functional above 56.7% productive rearrangements and segregating when the between-donor standard deviation exceeded 5%. A statistical classification framework was built to diagnose cytomegalovirus status from the catalog of TCR beta chain sequences. V and J gene assignment, in a later analysis, came from comparing TCR nucleotide sequences with IMGT/GENE-DB human TR gene sequences. In a later analysis, CDR3 sequences and most-parsimonious VDJ recombination scenarios were assigned using the TCRdist pipeline. In a later analysis, each TCR beta chain was defined by its CDR3 amino acid sequence together with its V-gene family, and reads lacking a unique V-gene family were excluded. As a way to deal with suspected cross-contamination and a sequencing artifact, a later analysis dropped 640 or so nucleotide sequences that were highly shared and had low generation probability. For each public chain, a later analysis derived a clonal expansion index from normalized ranks of inferred template counts within each repertoire. Generation probabilities in a later analysis came from a VDJ recombination model fitted to out-of-frame rearrangements, and those results were checked against IGoR. A later analysis scored TCR-TCR, TCR-HLA and TCR-CMV co-occurrence with hypergeometric tests, applying a repertoire-size bias correction to TCR pairs. A later analysis estimated false discovery rates by permuting HLA or CMV assignments 20 times. In a later analysis, co-occurring TCRs were grouped with DBSCAN, and TCRdist sequence similarity was added when clustering was performed within HLA-allele-positive subsets. For co-occurrence clustering, repertoires with fewer than 30,000 or more than 120,000 public chains were excluded, along with about five repertoires with anomalous nucleotide sharing. TCRdb carries this immuneACCESS record with in-frame sequences only. Its versions omit some clonotypes, under half of them owing to an unresolved V gene in the studies checked, with the rest unexplained. The V and J calls and clone size come from that table; D and trimming were worked out from the DNA. This sample comprises around 150,000 clones, nearly 80% of them detected only once. Of the sample, around 1% falls within the top ten clones.

The source of the sample is a study of cytomegalovirus exposure and HLA in healthy donors (dated by TCRdb to about 2017). For the study in its entirety: An earlier analysis of more than 550 of the donors reported approximately 280 Gb of sequence data and 117 million unique TCR beta sequences obtained from about 179 million T cells. A later genetic analysis took genome-wide SNP genotypes for about three fifths of the roughly 700 donors and used that subset as a discovery cohort. The study combined high-throughput TCR immunosequencing, statistical association of individual TCRs with disease status, and machine learning to predict cytomegalovirus infection status. About 310 gigabases of sequencing data and roughly 90 million unique TCR sequences were included in an early release covering several hundred HLA-typed donors. The T cell repertoires of some 700 subjects were profiled by immunosequencing and related to cytomegalovirus serostatus. The number of typed donors differed by locus: about 620-640 for A, B, C, DRB1 and DQB1; 522 for DQA1; some 590 for DPA1; and 400 to 480 for DPB1. Among about 400 genotyped donors of the cohort, an average of about 220,000 unique TCR beta nucleotide sequences was sequenced per donor, of which about 18% were non-productive. Of the approximately 400 genotyped donors, approximately 83% fell in the genetic ancestry cluster associated with self-reported Caucasian donors. Rather than using new phenotypic data, the later analysis identified candidate immune exposures from TCR beta sequences and from how often those sequences occurred across donors. HLA typing included class I and class II loci at four-digit resolution. Besides the first cohort of about 730 subjects, a separate validation cohort made up of 120 different subjects was used. All discovery cohort repertoires had been generated on a single sequencing platform. In a later analysis, previously published TCR beta repertoires from 600 to 850 donors were re-analyzed and high-resolution HLA genotyping was added so that TCR occurrence patterns could be studied. An earlier analysis of more than 450 of the donors used high-throughput TCR beta sequencing to judge whether each TCR beta V gene segment behaved as functional or pseudogenic. Donor age, sex, ethnicity and CMV serostatus were compiled together with the repertoire data. The aim of the study was to test whether cataloging public T cell receptors could identify signatures of past pathogen exposure. A few DR-DQ haplotypes were treated as single units for association and clustering because of strong linkage in the cohort. Here is what the overall study found, with its caveats: Most TCR sequences were observed very rarely across donors, whereas some public TCRs were present in many individuals. Because some donors lacked HLA typing at each locus, the association tests relied only on the typed subset. In a later analysis, HLA-associated TCR beta chains showed more clonal expansion and lower generation probabilities than non-associated chains that were equally common. In a later analysis, TCR association rates were found to vary across HLA loci, with the most associated TCRs seen for DRB1 alleles and the fewest for HLA-C alleles. The 87-base-pair reads could not distinguish some IMGT-functional V segments, including TRBV6-2 and TRBV6-3, so those segments were excluded. A further reported finding was that TCR beta sequences accurately predicted the HLA-A and HLA-B alleles for most subjects in the first cohort. When HLA alleles, especially DR and DQ, strongly co-occurred, attributing TCR associations to individual alleles was difficult. In an earlier analysis of more than 450 of the donors, most TCR beta V segments were observed in productive rearrangements about 87% or about 30% of the time, broadly matching IMGT annotations. Specific HLA alleles were associated with 15,000 to 20,000 TCR beta sequences at a false discovery rate of 0.05 in a later analysis. A later analysis found that most CMV-associated TCR beta chains appeared HLA-restricted, with HLA associations seemingly driven largely by CMV exposure. V-gene and J-gene trimming of TCR beta chains was associated with a missense DCLRE1C variant in a later genetic analysis, and the association was replicated in an independent cohort. The authors suggested that the approach could potentially be generalized to other disease states and immunological phenotypes. Linkage disequilibrium might explain the correlated functional status among segregating V segments, but an unknown experimental factor could not be ruled out. The sequencing pipeline was judged likely to have produced a cluster of highly shared sequence variants as a technical artifact. A later genetic analysis reported fewer N-insertions in productive TCRs among donors in an Asian-associated ancestry cluster than the roughly 700-donor mean. CMV serostatus was the only immune exposure information available for the cohort. A few of the identified cytomegalovirus-associated TCR beta chains were confirmed in vitro to be specific for cytomegalovirus antigens. In a later analysis, several top co-occurrence clusters were reported to appear linked to parvovirus B19, influenza, CMV and Epstein-Barr virus. The earlier analysis of 587 of the donors excluded over 15 rarely observed V segments, including chromosome 9 orphons, because counts were too low. Presence/absence analyses assumed roughly uniform sequencing depth across donors, an assumption that may not hold. In the study, approximately 160 TCR beta chains were listed as associated with cytomegalovirus. The classifier was reported to diagnose cytomegalovirus status with high specificity and sensitivity in both the original and validation cohorts. The cohort was sequenced for TCR beta chains only, and without alpha or paired-chain data the features that could be detected were limited.

In total, 500 to 700 healthy bone marrow donors made up the cohort. At the time of sampling, every cohort member was nominally healthy, though immune exposures that went unrecorded were likely present. The donor tested CMV seropositive, placing the donor among the 250 to 350 seropositive members of the cohort. Every donor gave a peripheral blood sample, and the peripheral blood mononuclear cells from that sample were used for TCR beta sequencing. Genomic DNA extraction from the blood cell samples was performed with the Qiagen DNeasy Blood Extraction Kit. Sequences SQVTM (CDR1) and ANQGSEA (CDR2) are obtained from the germline V gene. Ends trimmed: V by 1 base, J by 0 bases; bases unmatched to a gene: 6. From cysteine to phenylalanine, the CDR3 is 16 amino acids long. CDR3 DNA is the only sequence kept; it has 48 bases, read in frame from the first base.

The rearrangement combines TRBV29-1 with TRBJ2-3, and TRBD2 aligns with 8 junction nucleotides. Sequenced input: PBMCs. The clonotype comes from a woman in her 50s in good health and CMV-seropositive. The bases are TGCAGCGTTGAAGGGATAGGACTAGCCAGCACAGATACGCAGTATTTT. Translated, this gives CSVEGIGLASTDTQYF.